This TCR beta chain came from a study of blood T cell repertoires in COVID-19. Study information: The United States, Italy and Spain provided the acute and convalescent COVID-19 samples. Sample material is recorded as cDNA or gDNA derived from T cells, B-cell-depleted T cells, or PBMCs.

A remark on this clone: Other DNA sequences in this specimen translate into the identical CDR3.

As originally analysed: Quantification of nucleated cells was approximated via reference gene primer amplification. Some clones are missing from TCRdb's copy, which holds only in-frame ones; the method was immunoSEQ multiplex PCR. The V and J calls and the clone size are those of that table, but D and trimming were determined from the DNA. Seen here are some 190,000 clones, approximately 85% observed once, and the top ten hold about 6.9%. Enrollment of patients from Seattle took place during active infection, with longitudinal follow-up. This CDR3 has 14 amino acids. With 4 bases clipped from V and 1 base from J, the junction kept 2 bases outside the gene matches. Germline CDR1 reads KGHSH; CDR2 reads LQKENI.

The sequenced sample was peripheral blood. The genes are TRBV18 and TRBJ2-5; 8 positions agree with TRBD2. This clonotype was sampled from a man older than 75 with COVID-19, enrolled during active disease. CDR3 coding DNA: TGTGCCAGCTCACGAACTAGCGGCCAAGAGACCCAGTACTTC. Translated, it gives CASSRTSGQETQYF.